The 17 T cell receptor beta chains below all came from one sample that was sequenced in a study of T cell changes during pregnancy in multiple sclerosis. TCRdb keeps only in-frame clones here, not all; method: immunoSEQ multiplex PCR. The table has around 66,000 clones, roughly 91% seen once. This specimen was peripheral blood, taken in the third trimester of pregnancy. The receptor set was obtained from a female donor in good health, enrolled as a control in a pregnancy study.

The V gene is TRBV18, the J gene TRBJ1-1; TRBD1 aligns across 8 bases. This CDR3 is 13 amino acids long. The germline V gene encodes CDR1 KGHSH and CDR2 LQKENI. J was trimmed by 8 bases and V by 3 bases; bases with no gene match: 5. Here the CDR3 reads CASSPRGLEEAFF. For the CDR3, the DNA is TGTGCCAGCTCACCCAGGGGGCTAGAGGAAGCTTTCTTT.

The rearrangement links TRBV2 to TRBJ1-6; no clear D gene. The CDR3 length is 16 residues. V lost 5 bases and J 0 bases, leaving 11 bases between the germline ends. Germline assignment: CDR1 SNHLY and CDR2 FYNNEI. The CDR3 loop reads CASSHGGSSYNSPLHF. The CDR3 nucleotides read TGTGCCAGCAGTCACGGAGGGAGCTCCTATAATTCACCCCTCCACTTT.

The V call is TRBV30, the J call TRBJ2-7; possible D gene TRBD1, 5 bases. This CDR3 is 14 amino acids long. The V end was cut by 2 bases, the J end by 3 bases, with 14 bases between. CDR1 is GTSNPN, CDR2 SVGIG, per germline (reference sequence). The CDR3 loop is CAWSSTRDIYEQYF. CDR3 DNA sequence: TGTGCCTGGAGTTCCACCAGGGATATCTACGAGCAGTACTTC.

The chain couples TRBV7-2 to TRBJ2-7; D uncertain. From germline, CDR1 is SGHTA and CDR2 FQGNSA. The ends were cut back, 6 bases at V and 6 bases at J, with 9 bases in the middle. CDR3 size: 11 residues. CDR3 amino acids: CASSPASEQYF. CDR3 nucleotide sequence: TGTGCCAGCAGTCCCGCGTCCGAGCAGTACTTC.

The sample holds one count of this clone. The V and J genes are TRBV6-6 and TRBJ2-5, with 8 bases aligning to TRBD2. Germline V lookup: CDR1 MNHNY, CDR2 SVGAGI (reference sequence). V was clipped by 4 bases and J by 5 bases; unmatched bases: 6. This CDR3 has 14 residues. The CDR3 is CASSWAGGAETQYF. CDR3 in DNA: TGTGCCAGCAGTTGGGCCGGGGGGGCGGAGACCCAGTACTTC.

The chain combines TRBV5-4 with TRBJ2-7, with 10 bases that match TRBD1. The CDR3 is 15 residues long. The junction had 7 bases not matched to a gene; V was cut back by 0 bases and J by 7 bases. The V gene's germline CDR1 is SGHNT and CDR2 YYREEE (reference sequence). The DNA for the CDR3 is TGTGCCAGCAGCTTGGATCGACAGGGGGCGGGTGAGCAGTACTTC. Protein product: CASSLDRQGAGEQYF.

The gene calls are TRBV7-9 and TRBJ1-1; 8 nucleotides agree with TRBD1. The germline gives CDR1 SEHNR, CDR2 FQNEAQ (reference sequence). The CDR3 spans 15 residues. V dropped 5 bases and J dropped 4; count of bases not matched to a gene: 9. DNA for the CDR3: TGTGCCAGCAGCCCCCGACTCGACAGGGGCACTGAAGCTTTCTTT. This encodes CASSPRLDRGTEAFF.

The chain links TRBV30 to TRBJ1-2, with D possibly being TRBD1 (6 bases). Deletions cut 2 bases from V and 5 bases from J, with 12 bases between. The CDR3 is made up of 13 amino acids. CDR1 and CDR2 from the germline V gene are GTSNPN and SVGIG (reference sequence). CDR3 nucleotide sequence: TGTGCCTGGAGTCCAACAGGGCTGTATGGCTACACCTTC. This sequence encodes CAWSPTGLYGYTF.

The chain joins TRBV6-6 to TRBJ2-1, with 9 bases identical to TRBD2. The CDR3 runs to 16 residues. Losses at the gene ends were 5 bases for V and 5 bases for J; bases not matched to a gene: 10. Germline values: CDR1 MNHNY, CDR2 SVGAGI (reference sequence). The CDR3 is CASSGQAGGPDNEQFF. The CDR3 nucleotides read TGTGCCAGCAGTGGCCAGGCGGGGGGGCCCGACAATGAGCAGTTCTTC.

The chain recombines TRBV7-9 with TRBJ1-2; 7 nucleotides line up with TRBD1. The CDR3 covers 14 residues. Germline CDR1 SEHNR, CDR2 FQNEAQ (reference sequence). V lost 5 bases, J lost 4 bases, and 7 bases stayed unmatched. This CDR3 reads CASSTGTAGYGYTF. The CDR3 DNA follows: TGTGCCAGCAGCACCGGGACAGCAGGCTATGGCTACACCTTC.

The V call is TRBV6-5, the J call TRBJ1-5; possibly TRBD1 for D (6 bases). Germline V lookup: CDR1 MNHEY, CDR2 SVGAGI. The CDR3 loop spans 15 amino acids. Trimming removed 6 bases from V and 0 bases from J, with 12 bases in between. CDR3: CASRETGNSNQPQHF. The CDR3 nucleotides read TGTGCCAGCAGGGAGACAGGAAATAGCAATCAGCCCCAGCATTTT.

J is TRBJ2-3 and V is TRBV4-2; 15 nucleotides agree with TRBD2. Trimming cost V 1 base and J 4 bases; bases outside gene matches: 0. The CDR3 has 16 residues. Germline assignment: CDR1 LGHNA and CDR2 YNFKEQ. CDR3 loop: CASSQGTSGGADTQYF. CDR3 coding DNA: TGTGCCAGCAGCCAAGGGACTAGCGGGGGGGCAGATACGCAGTATTTT.

J is TRBJ2-2 and V is TRBV19, with D perhaps TRBD1 (5 bases). This CDR3 contains 13 residues. V lost 6 bases to trimming and J lost 3 bases, with 8 bases between them. Germline V gives CDR1 LNHDA, CDR2 SQIVND (reference sequence). The CDR3 nucleotides are TGTGCCAGTAGCTCAGGGTACACCGGGGAGCTGTTTTTT. Protein product: CASSSGYTGELFF.

In its sample, this clone was seen once. The V call is TRBV18, the J call TRBJ2-5, with D perhaps TRBD1 (6 bases). This CDR3 spans 13 amino acids. CDR1 KGHSH and CDR2 LQKENI come from the germline V gene. The V gene lost 2 bases and the J gene lost 4 bases, with 8 bases spanning the gap. CDR3 residues: CASSPGGGETQYF. CDR3 in DNA: TGTGCCAGCTCACCAGGGGGCGGAGAGACCCAGTACTTC.

The chain recombines TRBV7-8 with TRBJ1-1, with 10 bases identical to TRBD1. The CDR3 length is 15 residues. Per germline, CDR1 SGHVS and CDR2 FQNEAQ. Trimming removed 1 base from V and 2 bases from J; junction bases left unmatched: 1. CDR3 in DNA: TGTGCCAGCAGCTTAGGGGACAGGGGAAACACTGAAGCTTTCTTT. Its protein is CASSLGDRGNTEAFF.

This chain joins TRBV7-3 and TRBJ1-2, with 7 positions matching TRBD1. CDR1 is SGHTA, CDR2 FQGTGA, per germline. This CDR3 contains 13 residues. Losses at the gene ends were 6 bases for V and 4 bases for J; bases not matched to a gene: 5. The CDR3 sequence: CASSPDRSYGYTF. The CDR3, as DNA: TGTGCCAGCAGTCCGGACAGGTCCTATGGCTACACCTTC.

The chain has TRBV5-4 and TRBJ2-7; TRBD2 matches at 10 bases. The CDR3 consists of 15 residues. The germline gives CDR1 SGHNT, CDR2 YYREEE (reference sequence). Trimming took 4 bases from V and 6 from J; bases not matched to a gene: 10. CDR3 sequence (DNA): TGTGCCAGCAGCCCAGGACTAGCGGTAATGGGCGAGCAGTACTTC. Translated: CASSPGLAVMGEQYF. Full variable domain (remainder filled in from reference TRBV5-4 and TRBJ2-7): ETGVTQSPTHLIKTRGQQVTLRCSSQSGHNTVSWYQQALGQGPQFIFQYYREEENGRGNFPPRFSGLQFPNYSSELNVNALELDDSALYLCASSPGLAVMGEQYFGPGTRLTVT.